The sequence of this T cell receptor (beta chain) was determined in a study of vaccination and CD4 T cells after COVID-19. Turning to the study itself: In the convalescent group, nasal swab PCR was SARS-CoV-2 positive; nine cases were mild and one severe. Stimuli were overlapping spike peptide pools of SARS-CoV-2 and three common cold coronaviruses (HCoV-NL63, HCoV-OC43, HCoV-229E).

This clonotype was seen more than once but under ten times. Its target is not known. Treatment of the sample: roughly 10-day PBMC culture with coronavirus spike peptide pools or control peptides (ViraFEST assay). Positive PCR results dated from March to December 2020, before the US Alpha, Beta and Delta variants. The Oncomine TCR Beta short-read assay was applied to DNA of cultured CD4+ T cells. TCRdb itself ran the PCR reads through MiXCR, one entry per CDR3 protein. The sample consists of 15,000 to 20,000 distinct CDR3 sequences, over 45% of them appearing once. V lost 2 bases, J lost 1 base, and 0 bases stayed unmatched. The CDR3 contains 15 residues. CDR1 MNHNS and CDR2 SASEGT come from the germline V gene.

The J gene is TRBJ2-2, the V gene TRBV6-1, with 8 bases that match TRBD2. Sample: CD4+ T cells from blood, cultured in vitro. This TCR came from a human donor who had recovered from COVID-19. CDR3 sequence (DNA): TGTGCCAGCAGTGAACTAGCGGGGAACACCGGGGAGCTGTTTTTT. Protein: CASSELAGNTGELFF.